Following are 30 T cell receptor beta chains from one sample sequenced in a study of cytotoxic CD8 clonotypes in ibrutinib-treated CLL. Clones were read by immunoSEQ multiplex PCR, and TCRdb kept only the in-frame ones, dropping some. The profile shows fewer than 300,000 clones, approximately 76% of them singletons. Here the sequenced sample was PBMCs, taken at disease progression, from a patient treated with ibrutinib. These receptors all come from a human donor with chronic lymphocytic leukemia.

The chain is built from TRBV29-1 and TRBJ2-3; D gene ambiguous. The CDR3 runs to 10 residues. Germline V gene lookup returns CDR1 SQVTM and CDR2 ANQGSEA. V was trimmed by 6 bases and J by 6 bases, leaving 7 bases between them. CDR3 in DNA: TGCAGCGTGCAAACTGATACGCAGTATTTT. Its protein product is CSVQTDTQYF.

This clone came up a few times. This chain's CDR3 is CASSNGRDSGELFF. The CDR3 DNA reads TGTGCCAGTAGTAACGGGCGGGACTCCGGGGAGCTGTTTTTT. This rearrangement joins TRBV19 to TRBJ2-2, with D perhaps matching TRBD2 (6 bases). The CDR3 runs 14 residues. Germline CDR1 reads LNHDA; CDR2 reads SQIVND (reference sequence). The V end was cut by 4 bases, the J end by 6 bases, with 12 bases between.

This chain uses TRBV25-1 with TRBJ2-7; D is uncertain. The V end lost 3 bases, the J end lost 2 bases, and 17 bases lay between the germline ends. CDR1 is MGHDK, CDR2 SYGVNS, per germline. This CDR3 comprises 16 residues. CDR3 loop: CASSDAADIGTYEQYF. CDR3 bases: TGTGCCAGCAGTGATGCTGCTGACATTGGGACCTACGAGCAGTACTTC.

The rearrangement uses TRBV21-1 and TRBJ2-1. TRBV21-1 is deemed a pseudogene. CDR3 size: 17 residues. CDR3 nucleotides: TGTGCCAGCAGCAAACAGGGTGTCAGCGGAGCATACAATGAGCAGTTCTTC. Its translation is CASSKQGVSGAYNEQFF.

The chain couples TRBV5-1 to TRBJ2-1; no firm D call. The CDR3 is 12 residues long. CDR1 is SGHRS and CDR2 is YFSETQ in the germline V gene. V was pared by 4 bases and J by 8 bases, with 10 bases between. In nucleotides, the CDR3 is TGCGCCAGCAGCCCCAGCTTCGATGAGCAGTTCTTC. Residues: CASSPSFDEQFF.

The rearrangement joins TRBV4-1 to TRBJ1-2; D ambiguous. V lost 4 bases and J 5 bases, leaving 8 bases between the germline ends. The germline gives CDR1 MGHRA, CDR2 YSYEKL. This CDR3 is built from 12 residues. The CDR3 sequence: CASSLIGYGYTF. The CDR3 nucleotides read TGCGCCAGCAGCCTGATTGGGTATGGCTACACCTTC.

The chain combines TRBV10-3 with TRBJ2-1; TRBD2 agrees at 7 bases. The CDR3 has 13 amino acids. Germline lookup yields CDR1 ENHRY and CDR2 SYGVKD. J was trimmed by 5 bases and V by 10 bases; bases with no gene match: 8. The CDR3 bases are TGTGCCACATCACTGGGGGGGGACAATGAGCAGTTCTTC. Translation: CATSLGGDNEQFF.

This chain connects TRBV9 to TRBJ2-5, with 12 bases aligning to TRBD2. This CDR3 region has 15 residues. Germline loops: CDR1 SGDLS, CDR2 YYNGEE. Trimming took 4 bases from V and 2 from J; bases not matched to a gene: 3. CDR3 sequence (DNA): TGTGCCAGCAGCTCAGGACTAGCGGGGCAAGAGACCCAGTACTTC. Its protein is CASSSGLAGQETQYF.

The genes are TRBV12-5 and TRBJ2-1; the D is unclear. The length of the CDR3 is 13 residues. Germline CDR1 is LGHNT and CDR2 is FRNRAP. V was trimmed by 6 bases and J by 5 bases, leaving 11 bases between them. The CDR3 region has the DNA TGTGCTAGTGGCCTGACCCCGGACAATGAGCAGTTCTTC. As protein: CASGLTPDNEQFF.

There are a few counts of this clone. The chain couples TRBV2 to TRBJ1-1; D unresolved. In germline, CDR1 is SNHLY, CDR2 FYNNEI. The CDR3 extends over 15 amino acids. V lost 5 bases and J lost 1, with 14 bases in between. The CDR3 sequence: CASSPNGVANTEAFF. The DNA for the CDR3 is TGTGCCAGCAGTCCAAACGGGGTTGCGAACACTGAAGCTTTCTTT.

This clone was seen once. J is TRBJ2-3 and V is TRBV27; 12 positions match TRBD2. This CDR3 has 19 amino acids. Trimming cost V 4 bases and J 4 bases; bases outside gene matches: 15. The germline CDR1 and CDR2 sequences are MNHEY and SMNVEV (reference sequence). The chain's CDR3 is CASSSPSRLAGEAADTQYF. In DNA, the CDR3 is TGTGCCAGCAGTTCCCCCTCGAGACTAGCGGGAGAAGCGGCAGATACGCAGTATTTT.

The CDR3 sequence: CASSQKLDSSNQPQHF. The CDR3 DNA sequence: TGCGCCAGCAGCCAAAAACTTGACAGTAGCAATCAGCCCCAGCATTTT. The rearrangement joins TRBV4-1 to TRBJ1-5, with D perhaps TRBD1 (5 bases). Germline V lookup: CDR1 MGHRA, CDR2 YSYEKL. Deletions cut 2 bases from V and 0 bases from J, with 11 bases between. The CDR3 has 16 amino acids.

J is TRBJ2-5 and V is TRBV27, with a possible D match to TRBD2 (5 bases). The CDR3 sequence is 14 residues long. V lost 3 bases, J lost 2 bases, and 10 bases lay in between. CDR1 is MNHEY and CDR2 is SMNVEV in the germline V gene (reference sequence). The CDR3 sequence: CASSFRVAQETQYF. As DNA, the CDR3 is TGTGCCAGCAGTTTTCGAGTAGCGCAAGAGACCCAGTACTTC.

This chain uses TRBV14 with TRBJ2-2; 11 bases line up with TRBD2. Trimming took 2 bases from V and 7 from J; bases not matched to a gene: 9. CDR1 and CDR2 from the germline V gene are SGHDN and FVKESK. This CDR3 region has 17 residues. In DNA form, the CDR3 reads TGTGCCAGCAGCCAACGCCCTAGCGGGAGGCTCGGCGGGGAGCTGTTTTTT. Its protein product is CASSQRPSGRLGGELFF.

The V and J genes are TRBV7-2 and TRBJ2-7, with 8 bases matching TRBD2. J gave up 5 bases and V 3 bases, and 15 bases lay outside the gene matches. The germline V gene encodes CDR1 SGHTA and CDR2 FQGNSA. The CDR3 covers 17 residues. CDR3 loop: CASSFPSLQAGVHEQYF. The CDR3 nucleotides are TGTGCCAGCAGCTTCCCCTCACTACAAGCGGGAGTGCACGAGCAGTACTTC.

The rearrangement joins TRBV25-1 to TRBJ2-1; 10 positions match TRBD1. CDR1 MGHDK and CDR2 SYGVNS come from the germline V gene. The V and J ends lost 9 bases and 5 bases, in that order; junction bases with no gene match: 10. CDR3 length: 15 residues. The CDR3: CASAPWDRGDNEQFF. Here the CDR3 DNA reads TGTGCCAGTGCACCATGGGACAGGGGCGACAATGAGCAGTTCTTC.

This clone was picked up a small number of times. The chain couples TRBV18 to TRBJ1-2; 9 bases fit TRBD1. There are 15 residues in the CDR3. Germline V gene data show CDR1 as KGHSH and CDR2 as LQKENI. V lost 4 bases to trimming and J lost 6 bases; unmatched junction nucleotides: 9. Here the CDR3 DNA reads TGTGCCAGCTCACTAACCATGGACAGGGGCAATGGCTACACCTTC. It is translated as CASSLTMDRGNGYTF.

J is TRBJ1-1 and V is TRBV27; D not certain. Germline values: CDR1 MNHEY, CDR2 SMNVEV (reference sequence). The ends were cut back, 7 bases at V and 4 bases at J, with 13 bases in the middle. This CDR3 has 13 amino acids. CDR3 bases: TGTGCCAGCAATATCGGACGGGGCACTGAAGCTTTCTTT. The encoded protein is CASNIGRGTEAFF.

This chain uses TRBV18 with TRBJ2-1; 7 nucleotides align to TRBD2. The CDR3 sequence is 14 residues long. J lost 6 bases, V lost 1 base, and 3 bases had no gene match. Germline V gives CDR1 KGHSH, CDR2 LQKENI. CDR3 sequence: CASSPQLAVNEQFF. The CDR3 DNA is TGTGCCAGCTCACCACAGCTAGCGGTCAATGAGCAGTTCTTC.

This clone was counted a few times. V gene TRBV9 combines with J gene TRBJ2-2; D not certain. The CDR3 is 15 residues long. The germline V and J ends were trimmed by 4 bases and 5 bases, with 15 bases remaining between them. In germline, CDR1 is SGDLS, CDR2 YYNGEE. As DNA, the CDR3 is TGTGCCAGCAGCAGAGAAGGGATTGGGACCGGGGAGCTGTTTTTT. This sequence encodes CASSREGIGTGELFF.

This chain joins TRBV7-9 and TRBJ1-4; D unclear. The CDR3 covers 15 residues. The V and J ends lost 4 bases and 10 bases respectively, with 19 bases between them. The germline CDR1 and CDR2 sequences are SEHNR and FQNEAQ (reference sequence). The CDR3 region has the DNA TGTGCCAGCAGCTCGGCGACGGCGGCTTTTGGAAAACTGTTTTTT. It translates to CASSSATAAFGKLFF.

The chain couples TRBV7-9 to TRBJ1-3; D is unresolved. This CDR3 comprises 15 residues. Germline V gene data show CDR1 as SEHNR and CDR2 as FQNEAQ (reference sequence). V was cut by 5 bases and J by 0 bases, with 11 bases left in between. CDR3 sequence: CASSLIHISGNTIYF. CDR3 sequence (DNA): TGTGCCAGCAGCCTAATACACATCTCTGGAAACACCATATATTTT. The complete variable domain, with remaining parts taken from reference TRBV7-9 and TRBJ1-3, reads DTGVSQNPRHKITKRGQNVTFRCDPISEHNRLYWYRQTLGQGPEFLTYFQNEAQLEKSRLLSDRFSAERPKGSFSTLEIQRTEQGDSAMYLCASSLIHISGNTIYFGEGSWLTVV.

The V and J genes are TRBV27 and TRBJ1-1; D gene unclear. CDR3 length: 13 residues. The V gene lost 6 bases and the J gene lost 6 bases, with 14 bases spanning the gap. Per germline, CDR1 MNHEY and CDR2 SMNVEV (reference sequence). CDR3 DNA sequence: TGTGCCAGCAGCCACCGTCGGTATTCTGAAGCTTTCTTT. Translated, it gives CASSHRRYSEAFF.

This chain joins TRBV6-5 and TRBJ2-3, with TRBD2 identical over 9 bases. This CDR3 has 15 residues. J lost 0 bases, V lost 6 bases, and 4 bases had no gene match. The germline V gene has CDR1 MNHEY and CDR2 SVGAGI. The CDR3 spells CASRISGGSTDTQYF. The CDR3 coding sequence is TGTGCCAGCAGAATTAGCGGGGGAAGCACAGATACGCAGTATTTT.

There are a few counts of this clone. The chain joins TRBV9 to TRBJ1-6; a weak D match, TRBD1 (5 bases). CDR3 length: 14 residues. CDR1 and CDR2 from the germline V gene are SGDLS and YYNGEE. Trimming cost V 0 bases and J 10 bases, with 11 bases left between them. The CDR3 loop is CASSVGGAGSPLHF. CDR3 in DNA: TGTGCCAGCAGCGTAGGTGGGGCTGGATCACCCCTCCACTTT.

This chain joins TRBV11-2 and TRBJ2-6; D is undetermined. Germline V lookup: CDR1 SGHAT, CDR2 FQNNGV. CDR3 length equals 16 residues. Trimming took 5 bases from V and 0 from J, leaving 11 bases between them. This chain's CDR3 is CASSRGRSSGANVLTF. CDR3 nucleotide sequence: TGTGCCAGCAGCCGAGGACGGAGCTCTGGGGCCAACGTCCTGACTTTC.

This chain links TRBV7-9 with TRBJ2-7; 9 nucleotides match TRBD1. The CDR3 is 16 amino acids. Germline lookup yields CDR1 SEHNR and CDR2 FQNEAQ (reference sequence). The V segment lost 5 bases and the J segment 0 bases; nucleotides outside the gene matches: 8. CDR3 sequence: CASSRTGTGFSYEQYF. As DNA, the CDR3 is TGTGCCAGCAGCCGCACCGGGACAGGGTTCTCCTACGAGCAGTACTTC. Together with reference TRBV7-9 and TRBJ2-7, the CDR3 gives the full variable domain: DTGVSQNPRHKITKRGQNVTFRCDPISEHNRLYWYRQTLGQGPEFLTYFQNEAQLEKSRLLSDRFSAERPKGSFSTLEIQRTEQGDSAMYLCASSRTGTGFSYEQYFGPGTRLTVT.

This chain connects TRBV6-5 to TRBJ2-1, with 8 nucleotides matching TRBD2. Looked up from germline, CDR1 is MNHEY and CDR2 is SVGAGI. The length of the CDR3 is 14 residues. J gave up 7 bases and V 10 bases, and 12 bases lay outside the gene matches. CDR3 DNA sequence: TGTGCCACCAAACGGGGGGGCCTTAGTAATGAGCAGTTCTTC. Protein: CATKRGGLSNEQFF.

This chain connects TRBV7-2 to TRBJ1-2; a weak D match, TRBD1 (6 bases). V lost 2 bases and J lost 8, with 15 bases in between. The CDR3 contains 14 residues. Germline V gives CDR1 SGHTA, CDR2 FQGNSA. In DNA, the CDR3 is TGTGCCAGCAGCTTAAACCCTGGGGGCGGGGGCTACACCTTC. Protein product: CASSLNPGGGGYTF.

This sequence joins TRBV5-6 and TRBJ2-7; unclear D gene. The CDR3 runs 14 residues. Germline-derived CDR1 and CDR2 are SGHDT and YYEEEE. V was shortened by 4 bases and J by 0 bases, with 11 bases between the two germline ends. CDR3 bases: TGTGCCAGCAGCGGAACCGCGAGCTCCTACGAGCAGTACTTC. Translation: CASSGTASSYEQYF.